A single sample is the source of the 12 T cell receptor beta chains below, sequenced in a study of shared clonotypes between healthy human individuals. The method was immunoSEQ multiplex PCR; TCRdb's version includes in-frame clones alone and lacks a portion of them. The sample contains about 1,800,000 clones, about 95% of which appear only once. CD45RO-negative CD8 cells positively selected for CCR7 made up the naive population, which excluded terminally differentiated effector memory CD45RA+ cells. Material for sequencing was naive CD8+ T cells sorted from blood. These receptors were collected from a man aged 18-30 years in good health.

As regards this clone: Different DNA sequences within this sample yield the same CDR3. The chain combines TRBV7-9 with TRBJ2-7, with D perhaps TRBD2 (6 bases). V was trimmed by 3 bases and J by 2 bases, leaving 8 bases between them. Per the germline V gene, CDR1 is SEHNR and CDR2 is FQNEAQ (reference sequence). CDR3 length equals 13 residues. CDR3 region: CASSLTSTYEQYF. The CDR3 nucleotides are TGTGCCAGCAGCTTGACTAGTACCTACGAGCAGTACTTC.

CDR3 sequence: CSVEGLAGQFYNEQFF. Here the CDR3 DNA reads TGCAGCGTTGAAGGGCTAGCGGGACAGTTCTACAATGAGCAGTTCTTC. This chain uses TRBV29-1 with TRBJ2-1; 9 bases align to TRBD2. V gave up 1 base and J gave up 3 bases; unmatched junction bases: 7. Germline CDR1 reads SQVTM; CDR2 reads ANQGSEA. The CDR3 sequence is 16 residues long.

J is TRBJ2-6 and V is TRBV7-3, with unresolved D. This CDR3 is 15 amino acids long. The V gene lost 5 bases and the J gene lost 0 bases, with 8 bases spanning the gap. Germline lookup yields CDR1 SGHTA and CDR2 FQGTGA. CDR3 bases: TGTGCCAGCAGCCCGACCAACTCTGGGGCCAACGTCCTGACTTTC. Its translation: CASSPTNSGANVLTF.

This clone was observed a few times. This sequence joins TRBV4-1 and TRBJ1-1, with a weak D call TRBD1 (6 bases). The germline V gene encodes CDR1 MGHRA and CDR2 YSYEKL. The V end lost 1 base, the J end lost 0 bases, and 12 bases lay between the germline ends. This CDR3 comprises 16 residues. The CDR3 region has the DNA TGCGCCAGCAGCCAAGTGACAGGAAGTATGAACACTGAAGCTTTCTTT. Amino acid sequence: CASSQVTGSMNTEAFF.

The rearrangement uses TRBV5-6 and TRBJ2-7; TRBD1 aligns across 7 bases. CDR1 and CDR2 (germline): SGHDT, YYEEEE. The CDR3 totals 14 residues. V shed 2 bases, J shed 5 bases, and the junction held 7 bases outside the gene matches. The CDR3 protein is CASSFPTGSDEQYF. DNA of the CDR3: TGTGCCAGCAGCTTTCCGACAGGGTCAGACGAGCAGTACTTC.

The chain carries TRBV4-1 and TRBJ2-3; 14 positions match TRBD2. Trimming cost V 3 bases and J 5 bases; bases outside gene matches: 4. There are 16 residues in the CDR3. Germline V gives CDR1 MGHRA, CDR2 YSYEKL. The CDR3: CASSHGGLAGEDTQYF. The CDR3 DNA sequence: TGCGCCAGCAGCCACGGGGGACTAGCGGGGGAAGATACGCAGTATTTT.

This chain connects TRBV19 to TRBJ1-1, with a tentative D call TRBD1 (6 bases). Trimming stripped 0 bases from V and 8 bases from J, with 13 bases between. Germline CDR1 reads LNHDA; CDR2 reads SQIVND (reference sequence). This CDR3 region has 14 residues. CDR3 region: CASSIDLEGVEAFF. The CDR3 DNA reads TGTGCCAGTAGTATAGATCTGGAGGGGGTCGAAGCTTTCTTT.

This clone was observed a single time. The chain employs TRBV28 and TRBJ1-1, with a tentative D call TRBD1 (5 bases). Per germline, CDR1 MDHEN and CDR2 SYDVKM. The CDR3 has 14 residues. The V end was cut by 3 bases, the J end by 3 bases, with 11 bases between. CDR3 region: CASSFSGGDTEAFF. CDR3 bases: TGTGCCAGCAGTTTTAGTGGGGGGGACACTGAAGCTTTCTTT. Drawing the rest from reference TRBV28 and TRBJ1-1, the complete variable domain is DVKVTQSSRYLVKRTGEKVFLECVQDMDHENMFWYRQDPGLGLRLIYFSYDVKMKEKGDIPEGYSVSREKKERFSLILESASTNQTSMYLCASSFSGGDTEAFFGQGTRLTVV.

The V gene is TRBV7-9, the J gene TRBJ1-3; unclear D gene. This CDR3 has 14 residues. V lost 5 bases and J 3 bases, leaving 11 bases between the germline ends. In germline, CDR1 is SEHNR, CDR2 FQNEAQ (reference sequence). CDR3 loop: CASSEVVIGNTIYF. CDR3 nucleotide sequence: TGTGCCAGCAGCGAAGTAGTGATTGGAAACACCATATATTTT.

CDR3 loop: CAWESTGFNYGYTF. Here the CDR3 DNA reads TGTGCCTGGGAAAGCACAGGGTTCAACTATGGCTACACCTTC. The gene calls are TRBV30 and TRBJ1-2; D is possibly TRBD1 (6 bases). V was shortened by 5 bases and J by 2 bases, with 15 bases between the two germline ends. The CDR3 sequence is 14 residues long. Germline assignment: CDR1 GTSNPN and CDR2 SVGIG (reference sequence).

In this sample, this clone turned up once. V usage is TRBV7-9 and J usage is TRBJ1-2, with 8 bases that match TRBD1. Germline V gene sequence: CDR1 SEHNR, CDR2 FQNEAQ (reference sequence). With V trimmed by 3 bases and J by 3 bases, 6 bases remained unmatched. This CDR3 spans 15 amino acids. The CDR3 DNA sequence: TGTGCCAGCAGCTTGGGACAGGACCCTCACTATGGCTACACCTTC. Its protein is CASSLGQDPHYGYTF.

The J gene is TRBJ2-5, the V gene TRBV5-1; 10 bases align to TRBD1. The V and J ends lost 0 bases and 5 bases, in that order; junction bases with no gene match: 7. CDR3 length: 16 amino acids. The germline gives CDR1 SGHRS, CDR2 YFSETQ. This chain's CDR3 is CASSLAWDRGGETQYF. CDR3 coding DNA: TGCGCCAGCAGCTTGGCTTGGGACAGGGGAGGGGAGACCCAGTACTTC.